The 8 T cell receptor beta chains presented below share a single source sample, sequenced in a study of response to subunit inactivated influenza vaccine. TCRdb processed the RT-PCR reads anew with MiXCR; each CDR3 protein has one entry. Here the sample spans roughly 790,000 distinct CDR3 sequences, roughly 20% being singletons. The sample here was PBMCs from blood, taken more than 4 days after vaccination. These receptor sequences come from a middle-aged man who received an inactivated influenza vaccine.

This clonotype has only a few counts. The chain couples TRBV24-1 to TRBJ2-5; 14 positions agree with TRBD2. V shed 4 bases, J shed 5 bases, and the junction held 8 bases outside the gene matches. Germline CDR1 KGHDR, CDR2 SFDVKD. The length of the CDR3 is 17 residues. CDR3 nucleotide sequence: TGTGCCACCAGTGAACGGGGACTAGCGGGAGTTAGGGAGACCCAGTACTTC. Its translation: CATSERGLAGVRETQYF.

The chain recombines TRBV15 with TRBJ2-1; D gene ambiguous. The CDR3 covers 15 residues. Per the germline V gene, CDR1 is LNHNV and CDR2 is YYDKDF (reference sequence). Trimming shortened V by 0 bases and J by 0 bases, and 6 bases separated the two germline ends. DNA for the CDR3: TGTGCCACCAGCAGAGAACTAAGCTCCTACAATGAGCAGTTCTTC. It translates to CATSRELSSYNEQFF.

The J gene is TRBJ2-3, the V gene TRBV7-9, with D perhaps TRBD1 (6 bases). Deletions cut 5 bases from V and 5 bases from J, with 14 bases between. This CDR3 is 14 amino acids long. Per the germline V gene, CDR1 is SEHNR and CDR2 is FQNEAQ (reference sequence). CDR3 loop: CASSRDTRGDTQYF. DNA of the CDR3: TGTGCCAGCAGCAGGGACACCCGCGGAGATACGCAGTATTTT.

The chain couples TRBV6-2 or TRBV6-3 to TRBJ2-3, with 9 bases lining up with TRBD1. Unmatched junction bases numbered 13, after V lost 5 bases and J lost 1 base. Germline loops: CDR1 MNHEY, CDR2 SVGEGT. The CDR3 has 18 amino acids. CDR3 loop: CASSDRDRVSLGTDTQYF. The CDR3 DNA is TGTGCCAGCAGTGACCGGGACAGGGTATCCCTGGGCACAGATACGCAGTATTTT.

Ten or more counts support this clonotype. The genes are TRBV20-1 and TRBJ1-1, with 9 bases identical to TRBD1. Trimming at V came to 3 bases and at J to 5 bases, leaving 10 bases not matched to a gene. The CDR3 has 15 residues. Germline CDR1 reads DFQATT; CDR2 reads SNEGSKA (reference sequence). The CDR3, as DNA: TGCAGTGCTAGGCCCCAACAGGGGGCGCAAACTGAAGCTTTCTTT. This gives the protein CSARPQQGAQTEAFF.

This clonotype was counted between two and nine times. This sequence joins TRBV4-3 and TRBJ2-3; D is tentatively TRBD1 or TRBD2 (6 bases each). The V end was cut by 0 bases, the J end by 2 bases, with 18 bases between. Per germline, CDR1 LGHNA and CDR2 YSLEER. The CDR3 is 18 amino acids. The CDR3, as DNA: TGCGCCAGCAGCCAAGAGGGGGGCCGGGGATACAACACAGATACGCAGTATTTT. Translated, it gives CASSQEGGRGYNTDTQYF.

This clonotype has only a few counts. The chain carries TRBV7-2 and TRBJ2-2; TRBD1 aligns across 8 bases. Germline V CDR1 and CDR2: SGHTA, FQGNSA. The CDR3 loop spans 16 amino acids. V dropped 5 bases and J dropped 5; count of bases not matched to a gene: 10. DNA of the CDR3: TGTGCCAGCAGCCCCGGGTTGTGGACAGGGACCGGGGAGCTGTTTTTT. Its protein product is CASSPGLWTGTGELFF.

The rearrangement links TRBV9 to TRBJ2-2; TRBD2 agrees at 8 bases. This CDR3 contains 16 residues. Germline V lookup: CDR1 SGDLS, CDR2 YYNGEE. With 0 bases clipped from V and 2 bases from J, the junction kept 3 bases outside the gene matches. The CDR3 loop reads CASSVDTSGNTGELFF. The CDR3 bases are TGTGCCAGCAGCGTAGACACTAGCGGCAACACCGGGGAGCTGTTTTTT.